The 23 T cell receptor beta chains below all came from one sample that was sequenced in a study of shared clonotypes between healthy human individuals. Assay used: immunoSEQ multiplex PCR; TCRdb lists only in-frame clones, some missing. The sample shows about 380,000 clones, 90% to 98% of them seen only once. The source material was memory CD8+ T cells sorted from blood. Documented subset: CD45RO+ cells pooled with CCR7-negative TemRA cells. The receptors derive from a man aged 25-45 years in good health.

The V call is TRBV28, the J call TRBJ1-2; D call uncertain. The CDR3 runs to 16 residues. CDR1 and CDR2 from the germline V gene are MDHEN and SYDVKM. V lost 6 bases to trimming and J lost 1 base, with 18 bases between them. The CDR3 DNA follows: TGTGCCAGCAGGCCTCCCACCGGGTCTCTTAACTATGGCTACACCTTC. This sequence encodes CASRPPTGSLNYGYTF.

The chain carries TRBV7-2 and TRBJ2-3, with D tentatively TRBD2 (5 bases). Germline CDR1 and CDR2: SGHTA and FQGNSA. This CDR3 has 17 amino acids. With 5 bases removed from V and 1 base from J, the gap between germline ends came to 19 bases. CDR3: CASSQYRNSARTDTQYF. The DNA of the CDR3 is TGTGCCAGCAGCCAATATAGAAATAGCGCCCGCACAGATACGCAGTATTTT.

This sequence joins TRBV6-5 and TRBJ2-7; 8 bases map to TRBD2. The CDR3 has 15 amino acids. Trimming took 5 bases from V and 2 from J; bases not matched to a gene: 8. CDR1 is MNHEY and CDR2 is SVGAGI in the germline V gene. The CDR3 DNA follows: TGTGCCAGCAGTCCCACTGTGGGACTAGCCTACGAGCAGTACTTC. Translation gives CASSPTVGLAYEQYF.

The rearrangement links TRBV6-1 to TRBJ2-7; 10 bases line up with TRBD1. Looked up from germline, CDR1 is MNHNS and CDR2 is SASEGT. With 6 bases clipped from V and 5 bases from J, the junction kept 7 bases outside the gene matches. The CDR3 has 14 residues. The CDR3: CASRVGTGAHEQYF. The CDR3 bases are TGTGCCAGCAGGGTAGGGACAGGGGCACACGAGCAGTACTTC.

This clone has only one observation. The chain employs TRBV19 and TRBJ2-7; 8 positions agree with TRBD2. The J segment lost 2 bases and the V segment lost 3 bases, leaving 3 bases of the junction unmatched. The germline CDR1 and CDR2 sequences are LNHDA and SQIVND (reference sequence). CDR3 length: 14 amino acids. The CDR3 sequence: CASSIASGPYEQYF. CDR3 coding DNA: TGTGCCAGTAGTATCGCTAGCGGGCCCTACGAGCAGTACTTC.

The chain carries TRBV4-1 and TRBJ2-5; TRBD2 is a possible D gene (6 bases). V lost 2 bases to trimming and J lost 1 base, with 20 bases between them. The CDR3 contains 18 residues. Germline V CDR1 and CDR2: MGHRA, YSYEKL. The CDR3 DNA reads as TGCGCCAGCAGCCAAAATATCAGGGAGGCAGGGAGCCAAGAGACCCAGTACTTC. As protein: CASSQNIREAGSQETQYF.

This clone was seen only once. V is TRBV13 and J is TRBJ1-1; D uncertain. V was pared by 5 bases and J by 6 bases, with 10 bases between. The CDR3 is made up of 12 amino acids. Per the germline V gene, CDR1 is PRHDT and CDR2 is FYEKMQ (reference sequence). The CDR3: CASSVVGPEAFF. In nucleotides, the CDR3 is TGTGCCAGCAGCGTAGTTGGCCCTGAAGCTTTCTTT.

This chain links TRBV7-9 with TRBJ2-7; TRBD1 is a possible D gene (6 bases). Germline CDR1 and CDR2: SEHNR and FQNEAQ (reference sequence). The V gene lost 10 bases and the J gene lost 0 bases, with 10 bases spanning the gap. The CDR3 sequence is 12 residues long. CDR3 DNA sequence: TGTGCCACTAACAGGGACTCCTACGAGCAGTACTTC. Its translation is CATNRDSYEQYF. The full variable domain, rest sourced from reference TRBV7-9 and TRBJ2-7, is DTGVSQNPRHKITKRGQNVTFRCDPISEHNRLYWYRQTLGQGPEFLTYFQNEAQLEKSRLLSDRFSAERPKGSFSTLEIQRTEQGDSAMYLCATNRDSYEQYFGPGTRLTVT.

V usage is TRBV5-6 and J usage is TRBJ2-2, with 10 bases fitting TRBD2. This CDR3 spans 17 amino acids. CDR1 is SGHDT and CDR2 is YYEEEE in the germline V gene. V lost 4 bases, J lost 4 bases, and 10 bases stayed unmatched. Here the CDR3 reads CASSRTSGLLFTGELFF. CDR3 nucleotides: TGTGCCAGCAGCCGGACTAGCGGACTCTTATTCACCGGGGAGCTGTTTTTT. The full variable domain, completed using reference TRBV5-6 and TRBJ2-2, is DAGVTQSPTHLIKTRGQQVTLRCSPKSGHDTVSWYQQALGQGPQFIFQYYEEEERQRGNFPDRFSGHQFPNYSSELNVNALLLGDSALYLCASSRTSGLLFTGELFFGEGSRLTVL.

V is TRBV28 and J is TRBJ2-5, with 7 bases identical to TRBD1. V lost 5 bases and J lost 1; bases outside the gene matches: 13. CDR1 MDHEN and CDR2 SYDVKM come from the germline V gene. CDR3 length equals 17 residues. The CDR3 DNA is TGTGCCAGCAGTCCACACGATGGACAGGTCCCCCAAGAGACCCAGTACTTC. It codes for CASSPHDGQVPQETQYF.

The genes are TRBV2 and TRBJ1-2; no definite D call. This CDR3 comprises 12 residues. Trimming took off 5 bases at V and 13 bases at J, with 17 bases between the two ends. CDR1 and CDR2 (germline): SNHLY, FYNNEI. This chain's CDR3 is CASSLGPTGCTF. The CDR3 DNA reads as TGTGCCAGCAGTCTCGGACCCACTGGGTGCACCTTC.

This chain's CDR3 is CASSYSQGGPSYEQYF. CDR3 sequence (DNA): TGTGCCAGCAGTTATTCGCAGGGGGGCCCCTCCTACGAGCAGTACTTC. V usage is TRBV13 and J usage is TRBJ2-7; D may be TRBD1 (7 bases). There are 16 residues in the CDR3. With 6 bases removed from V and 0 bases from J, the gap between germline ends came to 18 bases. Germline V CDR1 and CDR2: PRHDT, FYEKMQ (reference sequence). The full variable domain, completed using reference TRBV13 and TRBJ2-7, is AAGVIQSPRHLIKEKRETATLKCYPIPRHDTVYWYQQGPGQDPQFLISFYEKMQSDKGSIPDRFSAQQFSDYHSELNMSSLELGDSALYFCASSYSQGGPSYEQYFGPGTRLTVT.

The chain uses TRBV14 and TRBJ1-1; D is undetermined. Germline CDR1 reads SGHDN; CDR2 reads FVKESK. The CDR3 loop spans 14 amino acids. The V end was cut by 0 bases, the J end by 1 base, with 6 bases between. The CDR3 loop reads CASSQDLRNTEAFF. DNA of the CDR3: TGTGCCAGCAGCCAAGATCTCCGGAACACTGAAGCTTTCTTT. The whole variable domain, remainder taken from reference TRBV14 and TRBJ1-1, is EAGVTQFPSHSVIEKGQTVTLRCDPISGHDNLYWYRRVMGKEIKFLLHFVKESKQDESGMPNNRFLAERTGGTYSTLKVQPAELEDSGVYFCASSQDLRNTEAFFGQGTRLTVV.

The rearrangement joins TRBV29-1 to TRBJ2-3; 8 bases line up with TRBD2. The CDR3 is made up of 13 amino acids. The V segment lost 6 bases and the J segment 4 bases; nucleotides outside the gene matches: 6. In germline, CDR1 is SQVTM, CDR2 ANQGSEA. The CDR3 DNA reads TGCAGCGTCAAGCGGGAGTGGGCAGATACGCAGTATTTT. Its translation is CSVKREWADTQYF.

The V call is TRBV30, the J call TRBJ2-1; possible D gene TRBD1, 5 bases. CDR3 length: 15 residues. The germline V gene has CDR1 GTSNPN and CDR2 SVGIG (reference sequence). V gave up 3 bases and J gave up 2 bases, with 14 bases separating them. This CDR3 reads CAWRGQGRTYNEQFF. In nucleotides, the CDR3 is TGTGCCTGGAGGGGGCAGGGCCGGACCTACAATGAGCAGTTCTTC.

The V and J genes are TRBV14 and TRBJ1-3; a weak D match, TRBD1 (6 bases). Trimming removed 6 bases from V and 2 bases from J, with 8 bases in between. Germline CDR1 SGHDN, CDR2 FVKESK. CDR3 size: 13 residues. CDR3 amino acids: CASRRTAGNTIYF. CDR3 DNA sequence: TGTGCCAGCAGGAGGACAGCTGGAAACACCATATATTTT.

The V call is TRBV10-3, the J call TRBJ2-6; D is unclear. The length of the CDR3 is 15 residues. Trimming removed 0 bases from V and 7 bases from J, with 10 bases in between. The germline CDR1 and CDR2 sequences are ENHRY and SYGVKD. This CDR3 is CAISESKSGANVLTF. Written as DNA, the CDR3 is TGTGCCATCAGTGAGTCGAAATCCGGAGCCAACGTCCTGACTTTC.

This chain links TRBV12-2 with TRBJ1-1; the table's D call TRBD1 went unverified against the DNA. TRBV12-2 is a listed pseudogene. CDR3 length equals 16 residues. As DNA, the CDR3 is TGTGCAAGTCGCTTTCGTCCCGGACAGGAGGTTACTGAAGCTTTCTTT. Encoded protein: CASRFRPGQEVTEAFF.

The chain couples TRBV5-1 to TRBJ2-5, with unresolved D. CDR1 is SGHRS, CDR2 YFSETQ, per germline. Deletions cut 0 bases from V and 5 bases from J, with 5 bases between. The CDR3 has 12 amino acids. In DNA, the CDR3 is TGCGCCAGCAGCTTGGCATTTGAGACCCAGTACTTC. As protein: CASSLAFETQYF. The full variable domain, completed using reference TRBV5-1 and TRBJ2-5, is KAGVTQTPRYLIKTRGQQVTLSCSPISGHRSVSWYQQTPGQGLQFLFEYFSETQRNKGNFPGRFSGRQFSNSRSEMNVSTLELGDSALYLCASSLAFETQYFGPGTRLLVL.

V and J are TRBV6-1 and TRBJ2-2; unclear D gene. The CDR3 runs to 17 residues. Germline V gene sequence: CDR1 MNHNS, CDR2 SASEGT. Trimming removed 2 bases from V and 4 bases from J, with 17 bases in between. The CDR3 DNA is TGTGCCAGCAGTGAACCTATTCAATCCAGACCCACCGGGGAGCTGTTTTTT. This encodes CASSEPIQSRPTGELFF.

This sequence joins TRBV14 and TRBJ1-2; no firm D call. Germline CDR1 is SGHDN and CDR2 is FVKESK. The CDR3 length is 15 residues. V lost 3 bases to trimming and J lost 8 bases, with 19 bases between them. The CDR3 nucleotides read TGTGCCAGCAGCCATAAGCCGGGAGGGAGATGGGGCTACACCTTC. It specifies CASSHKPGGRWGYTF.

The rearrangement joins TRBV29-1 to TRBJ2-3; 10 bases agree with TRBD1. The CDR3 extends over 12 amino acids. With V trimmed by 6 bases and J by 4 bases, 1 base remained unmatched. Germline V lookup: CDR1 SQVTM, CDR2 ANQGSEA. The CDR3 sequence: CSVGQGADTQYF. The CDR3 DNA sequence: TGCAGCGTCGGACAGGGGGCAGATACGCAGTATTTT.

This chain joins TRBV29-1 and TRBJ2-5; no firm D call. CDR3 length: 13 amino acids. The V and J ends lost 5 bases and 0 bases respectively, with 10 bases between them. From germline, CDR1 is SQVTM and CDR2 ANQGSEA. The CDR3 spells CSVTGPYQETQYF. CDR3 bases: TGCAGCGTTACTGGTCCGTACCAAGAGACCCAGTACTTC.